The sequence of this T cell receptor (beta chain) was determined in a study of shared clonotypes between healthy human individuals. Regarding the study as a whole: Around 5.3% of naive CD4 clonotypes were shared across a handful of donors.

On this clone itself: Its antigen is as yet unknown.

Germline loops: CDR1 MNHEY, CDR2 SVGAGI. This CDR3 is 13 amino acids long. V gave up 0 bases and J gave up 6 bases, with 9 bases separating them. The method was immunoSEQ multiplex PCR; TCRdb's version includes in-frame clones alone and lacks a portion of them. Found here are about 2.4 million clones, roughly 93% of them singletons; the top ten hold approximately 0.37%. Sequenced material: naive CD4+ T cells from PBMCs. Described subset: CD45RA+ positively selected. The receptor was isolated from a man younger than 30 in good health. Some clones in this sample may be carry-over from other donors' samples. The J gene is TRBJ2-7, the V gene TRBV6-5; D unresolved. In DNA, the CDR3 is TGTGCCAGCAGTTACTCGAAGGCCACCGAGCAGTACTTC. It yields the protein CASSYSKATEQYF.